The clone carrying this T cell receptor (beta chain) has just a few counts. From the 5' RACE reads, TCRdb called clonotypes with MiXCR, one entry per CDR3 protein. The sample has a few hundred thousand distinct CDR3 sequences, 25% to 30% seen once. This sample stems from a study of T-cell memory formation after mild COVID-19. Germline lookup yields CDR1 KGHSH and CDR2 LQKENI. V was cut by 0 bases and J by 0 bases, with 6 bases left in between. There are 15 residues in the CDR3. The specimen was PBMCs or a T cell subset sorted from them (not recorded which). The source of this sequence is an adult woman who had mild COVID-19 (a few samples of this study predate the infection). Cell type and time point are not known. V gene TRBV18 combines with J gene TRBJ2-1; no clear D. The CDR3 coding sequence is TGTGCCAGCTCACCACCGGCCTCCTCCTACAATGAGCAGTTCTTC. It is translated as CASSPPASSYNEQFF.